The 5 T cell receptor beta chains given below trace back to one sample, sequenced in a study of cytomegalovirus exposure and HLA in healthy donors. 60 Vbeta and 13 Jbeta primers were used in PCR. TCRdb's table, derived via immunoSEQ multiplex PCR, lists solely in-frame clones and lacks some. This table holds around 80,000 clones, roughly 70% found once. Input material: PBMCs. Source of these receptors: a man in his forties or fifties in good health and CMV-seropositive.

The V gene is TRBV14, the J gene TRBJ1-5, with 7 nucleotides matching TRBD1. The CDR3 has 13 amino acids. After removal of 3 bases from V and 7 bases from J, the junction contained 3 bases not matched to a gene. CDR1 and CDR2 from the germline V gene are SGHDN and FVKESK. CDR3 sequence: CASSQSGGQPQHF. As DNA, the CDR3 is TGTGCCAGCAGCCAGTCAGGGGGACAGCCCCAGCATTTT.

The V and J genes are TRBV28 and TRBJ1-1, with TRBD1 matching over 10 bases. Germline CDR1 reads MDHEN; CDR2 reads SYDVKM. The CDR3 spans 13 residues. V trimming: 6 bases; J trimming: 5 bases; junction bases outside the gene matches: 3. This CDR3 reads CASRDRGLTEAFF. Written as DNA, the CDR3 is TGTGCCAGCAGAGACAGGGGGCTGACTGAAGCTTTCTTT. Supplemented by reference TRBV28 and TRBJ1-1, the full variable domain reads DVKVTQSSRYLVKRTGEKVFLECVQDMDHENMFWYRQDPGLGLRLIYFSYDVKMKEKGDIPEGYSVSREKKERFSLILESASTNQTSMYLCASRDRGLTEAFFGQGTRLTVV.

The chain has TRBV18 and TRBJ2-3; 10 nucleotides align to TRBD1. This CDR3 is 14 amino acids long. The germline gives CDR1 KGHSH, CDR2 LQKENI. Losses at the gene ends were 8 bases for V and 5 bases for J; bases not matched to a gene: 7. CDR3 sequence: CASTGQGERDTQYF. CDR3 DNA: TGTGCCAGCACTGGACAGGGGGAAAGAGATACGCAGTATTTT.

The chain recombines TRBV9 with TRBJ2-1; 14 bases match TRBD2. This CDR3 spans 15 amino acids. The ends lost 3 bases at V and 5 bases at J; junction bases unmatched: 1. Germline CDR1 and CDR2: SGDLS and YYNGEE. CDR3 coding DNA: TGTGCCAGCAGCGCGGGACTAGCGGGAGACAATGAGCAGTTCTTC. Its protein product is CASSAGLAGDNEQFF.

This rearrangement joins TRBV7-9 to TRBJ1-5; 8 bases are shared with TRBD1. The CDR3 totals 14 residues. Germline CDR1 is SEHNR and CDR2 is FQNEAQ (reference sequence). V was clipped by 6 bases and J by 6 bases; unmatched bases: 7. CDR3 coding DNA: TGTGCCAGCAGTCTTCAGGGGGCTGGTCAGCCCCAGCATTTT. This translates into CASSLQGAGQPQHF.